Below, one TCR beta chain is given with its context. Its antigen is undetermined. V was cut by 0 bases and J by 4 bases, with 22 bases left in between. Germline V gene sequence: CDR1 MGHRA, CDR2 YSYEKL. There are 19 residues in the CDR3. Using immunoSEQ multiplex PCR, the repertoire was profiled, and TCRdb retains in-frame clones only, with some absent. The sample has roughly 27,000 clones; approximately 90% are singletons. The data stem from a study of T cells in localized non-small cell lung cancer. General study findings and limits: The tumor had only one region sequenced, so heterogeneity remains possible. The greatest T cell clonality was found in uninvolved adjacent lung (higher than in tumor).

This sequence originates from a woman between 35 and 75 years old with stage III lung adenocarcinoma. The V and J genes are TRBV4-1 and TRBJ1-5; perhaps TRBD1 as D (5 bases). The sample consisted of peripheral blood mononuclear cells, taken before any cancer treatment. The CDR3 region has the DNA TGCGCCAGCAGCCAAGACCTTCCATTCCCGGGGGATTGGAATCAGCCCCAGCATTTT. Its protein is CASSQDLPFPGDWNQPQHF.